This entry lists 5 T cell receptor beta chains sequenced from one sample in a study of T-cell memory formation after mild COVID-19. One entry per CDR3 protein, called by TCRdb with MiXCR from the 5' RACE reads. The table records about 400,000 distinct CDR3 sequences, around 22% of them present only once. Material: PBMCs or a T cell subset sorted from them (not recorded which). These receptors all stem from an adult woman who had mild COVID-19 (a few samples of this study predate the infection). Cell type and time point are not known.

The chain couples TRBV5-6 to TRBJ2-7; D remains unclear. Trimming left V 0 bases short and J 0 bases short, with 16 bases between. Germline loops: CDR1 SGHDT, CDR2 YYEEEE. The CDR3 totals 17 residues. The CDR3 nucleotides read TGTGCCAGCAGCTTGGGTTACGGAGCGTGGGGCTCCTACGAGCAGTACTTC. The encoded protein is CASSLGYGAWGSYEQYF.

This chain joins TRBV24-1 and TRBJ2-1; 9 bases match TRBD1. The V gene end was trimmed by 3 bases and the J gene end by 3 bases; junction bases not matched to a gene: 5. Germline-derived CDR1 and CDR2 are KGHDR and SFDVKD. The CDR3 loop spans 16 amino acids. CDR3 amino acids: CATSDPGQGYYNEQFF. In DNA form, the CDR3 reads TGTGCCACCAGTGATCCAGGACAGGGGTACTACAATGAGCAGTTCTTC.

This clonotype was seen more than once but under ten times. The CDR3 protein is CASRSRGLGYGYTF. The CDR3 DNA reads as TGTGCCAGCAGAAGCAGGGGTCTAGGCTATGGCTACACCTTC. The chain carries TRBV12-3 or TRBV12-4 and TRBJ1-2, with D possibly TRBD1 on 6 matching bases. The V end was cut by 6 bases, the J end by 4 bases, with 15 bases between. CDR3 size: 14 residues.

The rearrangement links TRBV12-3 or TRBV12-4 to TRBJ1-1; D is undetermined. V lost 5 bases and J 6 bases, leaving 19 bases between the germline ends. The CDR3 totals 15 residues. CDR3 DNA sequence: TGTGCCAGCAGTACCAGTGGTTTGGCCTGGGCTGAAGCTTTCTTT. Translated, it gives CASSTSGLAWAEAFF.

DNA for the CDR3: TGTGCCAGTAGGAGCCAGACAGGCAGCAATCAGCCCCAGCATTTT. Amino acids: CASRSQTGSNQPQHF. V and J are TRBV19 and TRBJ1-5; D might be TRBD1 (6 bases). Trimming stripped 6 bases from V and 1 base from J, with 13 bases between. From germline, CDR1 is LNHDA and CDR2 SQIVND (reference sequence). The CDR3 consists of 15 residues.